These 20 T cell receptor beta chains were sequenced from one sample in a study of OX40 agonist ivuxolimab in advanced cancers. The protocol was immunoSEQ multiplex PCR, while the TCRdb copy is restricted to in-frame clones and leaves out a portion. Counted here are about 49,000 clones, 81% occurring once; the ten biggest clones make up about 6.4%. The specimen comprised CD4+ or CD8+ T cells sorted from blood, sampled in a trial of the OX40 agonist ivuxolimab. These receptors were collected from an adult with an advanced solid tumor such as melanoma, head and neck, liver or kidney cancer.

J is TRBJ2-1 and V is TRBV6-1, with TRBD2 matching 7 bases. V lost 8 bases, J lost 2 bases, and 6 bases stayed unmatched. The germline CDR1 and CDR2 sequences are MNHNS and SASEGT. The CDR3 loop spans 14 amino acids. CDR3 nucleotide sequence: TGTGCCAGCTTAGCGGGCCCCCCCTACAATGAGCAGTTCTTC. Translated: CASLAGPPYNEQFF.

V gene TRBV6-1 combines with J gene TRBJ2-1; D uncertain. CDR1 and CDR2 from the germline V gene are MNHNS and SASEGT. Trimming pared 8 bases from V and 7 bases from J, leaving 15 bases between. The CDR3 has 13 residues. In DNA, the CDR3 is TGTGCCAGCTCGACCATCCTGAAGAATGAGCAGTTCTTC. This translates into CASSTILKNEQFF.

The chain links TRBV6-1 to TRBJ1-2; possible D gene TRBD1, 6 bases. The germline gives CDR1 MNHNS, CDR2 SASEGT. The V gene lost 5 bases and the J gene lost 4 bases, with 11 bases spanning the gap. CDR3 length: 13 amino acids. CDR3 coding DNA: TGTGCCAGCAGTATGACAGGCGTCTATGGCTACACCTTC. Translation gives CASSMTGVYGYTF.

This clone appeared once. The chain joins TRBV28 to TRBJ2-7, with TRBD2 as a possible D gene (5 bases). CDR1 is MDHEN, CDR2 SYDVKM, per germline. V lost 10 bases, J lost 2 bases, and 15 bases lay in between. The CDR3 totals 13 residues. CDR3 DNA sequence: TGTGCCACCGTGGGTCAGCGGACCTACGAGCAGTACGTC. This codes for CATVGQRTYEQYV.

The chain has TRBV6-5 and TRBJ1-1; 8 nucleotides line up with TRBD1. V lost 4 bases to trimming and J lost 7 bases; unmatched junction nucleotides: 8. This CDR3 is 14 amino acids long. Germline assignment: CDR1 MNHEY and CDR2 SVGAGI. In DNA, the CDR3 is TGTGCCAGCAGTTCCTGGACAGGGCAGAGTGAAGCTTTCTTT. It translates to CASSSWTGQSEAFF.

CDR3 bases: TGTGCCATCAGTGAGTCGATGATAGGGACAGGGGCCTACGAGCAGTACTTC. Translation: CAISESMIGTGAYEQYF. The rearrangement uses TRBV10-3 and TRBJ2-7; TRBD1 matches at 10 bases. CDR3 size: 17 residues. Germline-derived CDR1 and CDR2 are ENHRY and SYGVKD. V was clipped by 0 bases and J by 2 bases; unmatched bases: 7.

J is TRBJ2-3 and V is TRBV6-1, with 8 bases aligning to TRBD2. CDR1 and CDR2 from the germline V gene are MNHNS and SASEGT. The CDR3 loop spans 17 amino acids. The V gene end was trimmed by 2 bases and the J gene end by 1 base; junction bases not matched to a gene: 8. The CDR3 DNA reads as TGTGCCAGCAGTGAATCCCCCAGCGGGGGCGGCACAGATACGCAGTATTTT. Its translation is CASSESPSGGGTDTQYF.

This clone appeared once. V gene TRBV25-1 combines with J gene TRBJ2-7, with a possible D match to TRBD2 (5 bases). This CDR3 region has 15 residues. The germline CDR1 and CDR2 sequences are MGHDK and SYGVNS. V dropped 2 bases and J dropped 3 bases, with 14 bases sitting between them. In nucleotides, the CDR3 is TGTGCCAGCAGTGAACCCGGGGAGCCCAACTACGAGCAGTACGTC. This encodes CASSEPGEPNYEQYV.

Details on this clone: Sequence at one end of the junction differs from germline and may be a read error. This chain uses TRBV5-1 with TRBJ1-1; TRBD1 matches at 7 bases. Per the germline V gene, CDR1 is SGHRS and CDR2 is YFSETQ. This CDR3 comprises 15 residues. CDR3 sequence: CASSVGDSLNTEAFF. The CDR3 region has the DNA TGTGCCAGCAGCGTGGGGGACAGCCTTAACACTGAAGCTTTCTTT.

The V and J genes are TRBV6-6 and TRBJ2-3; TRBD1 matches at 9 bases. There are 16 residues in the CDR3. Germline V gives CDR1 MNHNY, CDR2 SVGAGI (reference sequence). V was clipped by 5 bases and J by 4 bases; unmatched bases: 10. The CDR3 DNA reads TGTGCCAGCAGTCCAGCCACAGGGGGCGCCCCAGATACGCAGTATTTT. Protein: CASSPATGGAPDTQYF.

The chain joins TRBV27 to TRBJ2-7, with 7 bases lining up with TRBD2. Germline-derived CDR1 and CDR2 are MNHEY and SMNVEV (reference sequence). The CDR3 is 13 residues long. Losses at the gene ends were 2 bases for V and 7 bases for J; bases not matched to a gene: 5. For the CDR3, the DNA is TGTGCCAGCAGTTTACTAGCGGCCGGAGAGCAGTACTTC. Its translation is CASSLLAAGEQYF.

In its sample, this clone was seen a few times. This sequence joins TRBV7-9 and TRBJ2-7, with 7 nucleotides matching TRBD2. The V segment lost 5 bases and the J segment 0 bases; nucleotides outside the gene matches: 1. Germline lookup yields CDR1 SEHNR and CDR2 FQNEAQ (reference sequence). This CDR3 is 13 amino acids long. This CDR3 is CASSAGDSYEQYF. The CDR3 DNA reads as TGTGCCAGCAGCGCGGGGGACTCCTACGAGCAGTACTTC.

The chain joins TRBV19 to TRBJ1-2; a possible D gene is TRBD1 (6 bases). This CDR3 spans 14 amino acids. Germline V gene sequence: CDR1 LNHDA, CDR2 SQIVND (reference sequence). V was pared by 10 bases and J by 0 bases, with 15 bases between. In DNA form, the CDR3 reads TGTGCCACCCTTGGGGGCTTAGCTAACTATGGCTACACCTTC. Protein: CATLGGLANYGYTF.

This clone is a singleton in its sample. V usage is TRBV28 and J usage is TRBJ2-7; no firm D call. The germline V and J ends were trimmed by 5 bases and 0 bases, with 8 bases remaining between them. The CDR3 spans 13 residues. The germline gives CDR1 MDHEN, CDR2 SYDVKM. CDR3 protein: CASSTLSSYEQYF. Written as DNA, the CDR3 is TGTGCCAGCAGTACCCTTAGCTCCTACGAGCAGTACTTC. Looking up the rest from reference TRBV28 and TRBJ2-7 gives the full variable domain: DVKVTQSSRYLVKRTGEKVFLECVQDMDHENMFWYRQDPGLGLRLIYFSYDVKMKEKGDIPEGYSVSREKKERFSLILESASTNQTSMYLCASSTLSSYEQYFGPGTRLTVT.

The rearrangement joins TRBV9 to TRBJ2-2; 8 bases map to TRBD1. The CDR3 has 16 amino acids. Germline values: CDR1 SGDLS, CDR2 YYNGEE. V was pared by 6 bases and J by 0 bases, with 7 bases of the junction left unmatched. CDR3 sequence reads: CASTDLTGANTGELFF. CDR3 sequence (DNA): TGTGCCAGCACCGACCTGACAGGGGCGAACACCGGGGAGCTGTTTTTT. Using reference TRBV9 and TRBJ2-2 for the parts outside the CDR3, the full variable domain is DSGVTQTPKHLITATGQRVTLRCSPRSGDLSVYWYQQSLDQGLQFLIQYYNGEERAKGNILERFSAQQFPDLHSELNLSSLELGDSALYFCASTDLTGANTGELFFGEGSRLTVL.

The CDR3 DNA follows: TGTGCCAGCAGCTCCCCCGGGGACTACGAGCAGTACTTC. Translating gives CASSSPGDYEQYF. The gene calls are TRBV5-4 and TRBJ2-7; D may be TRBD2 (5 bases). This CDR3 has 13 residues. Germline CDR1 reads SGHNT; CDR2 reads YYREEE (reference sequence). With 3 bases removed from V and 3 bases from J, the gap between germline ends came to 10 bases.

This clone has just a few counts. The genes are TRBV5-1 and TRBJ2-5; D might be TRBD2 (6 bases). Germline CDR1 reads SGHRS; CDR2 reads YFSETQ. The length of the CDR3 is 15 residues. Between the trimmed V and J ends, which lost 1 base and 1 base, there was a span of 11 bases. In DNA form, the CDR3 reads TGCGCCAGCAGCTTGTTAGGGACTTCCCAAGAGACCCAGTACTTC. Protein sequence: CASSLLGTSQETQYF. Based on the CDR3 plus reference TRBV5-1 and TRBJ2-5, the full variable domain is KAGVTQTPRYLIKTRGQQVTLSCSPISGHRSVSWYQQTPGQGLQFLFEYFSETQRNKGNFPGRFSGRQFSNSRSEMNVSTLELGDSALYLCASSLLGTSQETQYFGPGTRLLVL.

This chain links TRBV7-9 with TRBJ1-3; D unclear. Trimming pared 5 bases from V and 8 bases from J, leaving 10 bases between. The CDR3 sequence is 12 residues long. Germline V gene lookup returns CDR1 SEHNR and CDR2 FQNEAQ (reference sequence). The CDR3 reads CASSQMEDTIYF. The CDR3 nucleotides are TGTGCCAGCAGCCAAATGGAGGACACCATATATTTT.

About this clone itself: The same CDR3 can be traced to other DNA sequences in this sample. The chain is built from TRBV9 and TRBJ1-2; a weak D match, TRBD1 (5 bases). The ends were cut back, 0 bases at V and 1 base at J, with 7 bases in the middle. From germline, CDR1 is SGDLS and CDR2 YYNGEE. This CDR3 region has 14 residues. Written as DNA, the CDR3 is TGTGCCAGCAGCGTAGGTGGGGGTAACTATGGCTACACCTTC. It is translated as CASSVGGGNYGYTF.

This clone has a handful of counts. The V gene is TRBV5-8, the J gene TRBJ2-3; 10 bases fit TRBD2. Germline V gene lookup returns CDR1 SGHTS and CDR2 YDEGEE. This CDR3 region has 16 residues. V dropped 0 bases and J dropped 0; count of bases not matched to a gene: 1. Here the CDR3 reads CASSLVTSGSTDTQYF. Written as DNA, the CDR3 is TGTGCCAGCAGCTTGGTGACTAGCGGGAGCACAGATACGCAGTATTTT.